This T cell receptor (beta chain) was identified during a study of identical twins. Germline V lookup: CDR1 SNHLY, CDR2 FYNNEI. The V end lost 7 bases, the J end lost 2 bases, and 9 bases lay between the germline ends. The CDR3 loop spans 12 amino acids. Overall study findings and caveats: Out-of-frame alpha sequences common to twins were enriched for low generation probability.

This clonotype occurred a few times. Its antigen is currently unknown. The missing conserved phenylalanine or tryptophan at the end of this CDR3 makes a read error likely. cDNA molecules carried unique molecular identifiers, and template switching added a universal primer site. MiXCR, applied by TCRdb to the 5' RACE reads, yields one record per CDR3 protein. This table holds around 670,000 distinct CDR3 sequences, 5.5% to 6.5% found once. The chain carries TRBV2 and TRBJ2-7; D possibly corresponds to TRBD2 (6 bases). The sequenced sample was naive T cells sorted from blood. This TCR came from a man aged 18 to 29 in good health. The CDR3 DNA is TGTGCCAGCATGACGGGAGCCTACGAGCAGTACTAC. The encoded protein is CASMTGAYEQYY.